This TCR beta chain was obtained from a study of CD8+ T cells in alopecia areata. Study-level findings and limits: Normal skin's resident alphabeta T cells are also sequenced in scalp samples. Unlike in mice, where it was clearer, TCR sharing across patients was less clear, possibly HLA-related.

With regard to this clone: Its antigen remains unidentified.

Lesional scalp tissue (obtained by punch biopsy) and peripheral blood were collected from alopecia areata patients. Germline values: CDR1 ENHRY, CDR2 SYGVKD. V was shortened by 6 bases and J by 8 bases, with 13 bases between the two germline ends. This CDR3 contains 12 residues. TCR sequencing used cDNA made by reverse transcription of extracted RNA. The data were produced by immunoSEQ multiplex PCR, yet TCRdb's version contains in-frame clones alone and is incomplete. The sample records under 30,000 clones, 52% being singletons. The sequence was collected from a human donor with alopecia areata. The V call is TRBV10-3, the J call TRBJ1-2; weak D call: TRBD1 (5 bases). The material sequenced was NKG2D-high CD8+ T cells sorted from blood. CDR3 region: CAISPEGLGYTF. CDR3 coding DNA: TGTGCCATCAGCCCAGAGGGGTTGGGCTACACCTTC.